The clone carrying this TCR beta chain has only a few counts. As yet, its antigen is unknown. This sample stems from a study of blood T cells in healthy people across ages. PCR was performed a second time for about 7 to 11 cycles using a sample-barcoded 5' primer and a J-beta primer mix. TCRdb passed the 5' RACE reads through MiXCR, listing each CDR3 protein once. The data show about 1.1 million distinct CDR3 sequences, around two fifths seen once. Study-level results: Compared with aged donors, long-lived donors showed fewer expanded clones, suggesting selection. Conclusively comparing naive with antigen-experienced cells was impossible with unsorted PBMCs.

Material: blood. This clonotype was sampled from a man between 18 and 29 years old in good health.

CDR3 sequence reads: CASSLGTGRENGYTF. The CDR3 coding sequence is TGCGCCAGCAGCTTGGGGACAGGGAGGGAGAATGGCTACACCTTC. The chain combines TRBV5-1 with TRBJ1-2; 8 bases are shared with TRBD1. J lost 6 bases, V lost 0 bases, and 7 bases had no gene match. Germline loops: CDR1 SGHRS, CDR2 YFSETQ. This CDR3 contains 15 residues.